A selection of T cell receptor beta chains follows, all from one sample in a study of T cells expressing NK-cell markers. After re-calling the 5' RACE reads, TCRdb lists one entry per CDR3 protein, DNA absent. The listing records some 340,000 distinct CDR3 sequences. The sample comprised blood T cells: a sorted CD56 or NKG2C T cell subset, CD4+ or CD8+ T cells, or bulk PBMC T cells (not recorded which). The receptors were gathered from a man aged 18-70 years in good health. CDR3s include the opening cysteine and the closing phenylalanine or tryptophan. Fields, in order: J gene, V gene, CDR3 protein.

TRBJ2-7 TRBV6-5 CASTYGGAPYEQYF
TRBJ2-7 TRBV20-1 CSARVRTTYEQYF
TRBJ1-1 TRBV6-5 CASSYWGGKDTEAFF
TRBJ1-1 TRBV18 CASSRDRSIMNTEAFF
TRBJ1-1 TRBV6-2/TRBV6-3 CASSSVPGGYGTEAFF
TRBJ1-1 TRBV2 CASRTQGASNTEAFF
TRBJ2-1 TRBV5-1 CASSALTGSSYNEQFF
TRBJ1-1 TRBV7-2 CASSLVGQANTEAFF
TRBJ2-5 TRBV6-1 CASKHRPSGGRETQYF
TRBJ2-7 TRBV20-1 CSARERDGRYEQYF
TRBJ2-5 TRBV20-1 CSASTGLLRETQYF
TRBJ1-6 TRBV20-1 CSASLGRGLSPLHF
TRBJ2-7 TRBV7-2 CASSYWDGTSGAHEQYF
TRBJ1-5 TRBV11-2 CASSLGLTDQPQHF
TRBJ2-5 TRBV12-3/TRBV12-4 CASSLIGGRSETQYF
TRBJ2-3 TRBV12-3/TRBV12-4 CASSTSGDTDTQYF
TRBJ2-3 TRBV7-9 CASSSRRDWTDTQYF
TRBJ2-4 TRBV18 CASSPGTPIQYF
TRBJ1-2 TRBV5-6 CASSPQEYGYGYTF
TRBJ1-1 TRBV7-2 CASSPYRGANTEAFF
TRBJ1-5 TRBV24-1 CATSDTGQGAGQPQHF
TRBJ1-1 TRBV6-2/TRBV6-3 CASSLAPGETEAFF
TRBJ2-7 TRBV5-8 CASSGAWTVIVDEQYF
TRBJ2-7 TRBV7-9 CASSPLDRPYEQYF
TRBJ1-1 TRBV4-2 CASSQDRFGTVKAFF
TRBJ2-3 TRBV24-1 CATSRNVGDTQYF
TRBJ1-1 TRBV12-3/TRBV12-4 CASSLKGQTEAFF
TRBJ2-3 TRBV12-3/TRBV12-4 CASSWGKLPNTDTQYF
TRBJ2-7 TRBV7-2 CASISPGLPYEQYF
TRBJ2-1 TRBV27 CASSLSSGAAGQFF
TRBJ2-5 TRBV7-9 CASSLVGSWTQYF
TRBJ1-6 TRBV4-1 CASSQGPPPLHF
TRBJ2-5 TRBV7-2 CASRVTGPDETQYF
TRBJ1-1 TRBV12-3/TRBV12-4 CVTRGTGVTEAFF
TRBJ2-3 TRBV20-1 CSPTPAGPDTQYF
TRBJ2-7 TRBV20-1 CSANRPQDYTYEQYF
TRBJ2-2 TRBV12-3/TRBV12-4 CASSLSMARVVGELFF
TRBJ1-1 TRBV15 CATSTKRTGRGTEAFF
TRBJ2-3 TRBV5-1 CASSSGGAGPDTQYF
TRBJ2-7 TRBV11-2 CASSRGLAGSKRFEQYF